These T cell receptor beta chains were read from a single sample in a study of vaccination effects on CD4 cells after COVID-19. These receptors have no known antigen. Clones were sequenced by immunoSEQ multiplex PCR, and TCRdb holds only the in-frame ones, with some missing. The sample shows tens of thousands of clones, roughly 74% of them seen only once. Sequenced here: CD4+ T cells from PBMCs cultured without peptide, sampled after COVID-19 vaccination. These receptors were obtained from a human donor who received a COVID-19 vaccine. Each CDR3 is given with its conserved first and last residue. D genes are given only for firm matches. The size of a clone is reported for some rows only, either as once, few or many, or as a class for expanded clones.

CDR3nt,CDR3aa,v_gene,j_gene,abundance,d_gene
TGTGCTAGCAGCTTAGGAGAGCGGTCAAACAATGAGCAGTTCTTC,CASSLGERSNNEQFF,TRBV7-7,TRBJ2-1,.,.
TGTGCCAGCACCTCACAGGGGGGTAGCTATGGCTACACCTTC,CASTSQGGSYGYTF,TRBV7-9,TRBJ1-2,.,TRBD1
TGTGCCAGCAGTTACGGACAGAGTATATCCCTCCACTTT,CASSYGQSISLHF,TRBV6-5,TRBJ1-6,.,.
TGTGCCAGCAGCTCCGGACAGGGGGTTACTAACTATGGCTACACCTTC,CASSSGQGVTNYGYTF,TRBV3-1/TRBV3-2,TRBJ1-2,once,TRBD1
TGCGCCAGCAGCCGTCAGGGACAGGGAGATGAAAAACTGTTTTTT,CASSRQGQGDEKLFF,TRBV4-3,TRBJ1-4,.,TRBD1
TGTGCCAGCAGATCTCTCGCCGGGGCTGAAGCTTTCTTT,CASRSLAGAEAFF,TRBV12-3/TRBV12-4,TRBJ1-1,once,.
TGTGCCAGCGAGCTAGGACAGGGGGCCCATGGCTACACCTTC,CASELGQGAHGYTF,TRBV7-8,TRBJ1-2,.,TRBD1
TGCAGCGCCCGCAGCGGGGGGCAACCCTACAATGAGCAGTTCTTC,CSARSGGQPYNEQFF,TRBV29-1,TRBJ2-1,.,TRBD2
TGTGCCAGCAGCCAAGATTTCCGGGCCTGGGGGTTC,CASSQDFRAWGF,TRBV3-1/TRBV3-2,TRBJ2-7,once,.
TGTGCCAGCAGCTTAAGTAGGAGGGGCACTGAAGCTTTCTTT,CASSLSRRGTEAFF,TRBV7-8,TRBJ1-1,.,.
TGTGCCTGGAGGTCTGCCCAACAGCATTCATCGGGAAAACTGTTTTTT,CAWRSAQQHSSGKLFF,TRBV30,TRBJ1-4,.,.
TGCGCCAGCAGCCAAGTGGAAGGGGGCGGGAGCTTGATTGAAGCTTTCTTT,CASSQVEGGGSLIEAFF,TRBV4-1,TRBJ1-1,.,TRBD1
TGTGCCAGCAGTGAAAAGGAATACAATGAGCAGTTCTTC,CASSEKEYNEQFF,TRBV2,TRBJ2-1,few,.
TGTGCCAGCAGATGGGACAGGCGGAGTAATCAGCCCCAGCATTTT,CASRWDRRSNQPQHF,TRBV6-5,TRBJ1-5,medium-sized,TRBD1
TGTGCCAGCAGCTCCCGACAGGGCTATAATTCACCCCTCCACTTT,CASSSRQGYNSPLHF,TRBV3-1/TRBV3-2,TRBJ1-6,.,TRBD1
TGTGCCAGCAGCCCAACAGGGATTAACTATGGCTACACCTTC,CASSPTGINYGYTF,TRBV5-4,TRBJ1-2,few,.
TGTGCCAGCAGCCAATTTGGCTTCACAGATACGCAGTATTTT,CASSQFGFTDTQYF,TRBV16,TRBJ2-3,few,.
TGTGCCAGCAGCTTAGGCTTACGGAGCGGGGACCTCTCCTACAATGAGCAGTTCTTC,CASSLGLRSGDLSYNEQFF,TRBV7-9,TRBJ2-1,.,TRBD2
TGTGCCATCAGTGAGTCGGGTTCCTACGAGCAGTACTTC,CAISESGSYEQYF,TRBV10-3,TRBJ2-7,.,.
TGCGCCAGCGCCGTTAGGACTGCCTACACTGAAGCTTTCTTT,CASAVRTAYTEAFF,TRBV5-1,TRBJ1-1,.,.
TGTGCCAGCAGCTCCTTGACAGGATGGAGCACAGATACGCAGTATTTT,CASSSLTGWSTDTQYF,TRBV7-8,TRBJ2-3,.,.
TGTGCCAGCAGCCCCAAAAGACTAGCGGGGGGACAAGAAGATGAGCAGTTCTTC,CASSPKRLAGGQEDEQFF,TRBV9,TRBJ2-1,.,TRBD2
TGTGCCAGCAGTCCTAGCCCTAGCGGGACACACAATGAGCAGTTCTTC,CASSPSPSGTHNEQFF,TRBV5-4,TRBJ2-1,.,TRBD2
TGTGCCAGCAGCCCACTCTACGAGCAGTACTTC,CASSPLYEQYF,TRBV7-9,TRBJ2-7,.,.
TGTGCCTGGAGTACGGGGGGGAAAGAGACCCAGTACTTC,CAWSTGGKETQYF,TRBV30,TRBJ2-5,.,TRBD2
TGTGCCAGCAGCCAACTAGGGACAGGACCTATCTACACCTTC,CASSQLGTGPIYTF,TRBV4-2,TRBJ1-2,.,TRBD1
TGTGCCAGCAGCTTAGTGGGGGACAGGGCCAAGGACTATGGCTACACCTTC,CASSLVGDRAKDYGYTF,TRBV7-9,TRBJ1-2,few,TRBD1
TGCGCCAGCAGCCAAGGGGACAGCCCCGGATACGGGTATTTT,CASSQGDSPGYGYF,TRBV4-1,TRBJ2-3,.,TRBD1
TGTGCCACCAGGGGGCTAGCGAGCTCCTACAATGAGCAGTTCTTC,CATRGLASSYNEQFF,TRBV19,TRBJ2-1,.,TRBD1
TGCGCCAGCAGTAGAGACAGGGGCTCCTACGAGCAGTACTTC,CASSRDRGSYEQYF,TRBV4-1,TRBJ2-7,.,TRBD1
TGTGCCAGCAGTTTGCTAGCGGGATCCAAGACAGATACGCAGTATTTT,CASSLLAGSKTDTQYF,TRBV27,TRBJ2-3,.,TRBD2
TGCGCCAGCAGCTTGGGGGACAGGGGCGCGGGTTCACCCCTCCACTTT,CASSLGDRGAGSPLHF,TRBV5-1,TRBJ1-6,.,TRBD1
TGTGCCAGCAGCCAGTCTGGGGCCAACGTCCTGACTTTC,CASSQSGANVLTF,TRBV4-2,TRBJ2-6,.,.
TGTGCCCATGACAGGGGGGGGACCCAGTACTTC,CAHDRGGTQYF,TRBV30,TRBJ2-5,few,TRBD1
TGCGCCAGCAGCCAAGATCGGGGGCCGCCCCAGTACTTC,CASSQDRGPPQYF,TRBV4-1,TRBJ2-5,.,.
TGTGCCAGCAGCCAAGTGGGACGTACCTCTGGAAACACCATATATTTT,CASSQVGRTSGNTIYF,TRBV3-1/TRBV3-2,TRBJ1-3,few,.
TGCGCCAGCAGAACCGGCCCTGCTGGGGAGCAGTACTTC,CASRTGPAGEQYF,TRBV5-1,TRBJ2-7,few,.
TGTGCCAGCACTCGGAGTGGACAGGCGAATGAAAAACTGTTTTTT,CASTRSGQANEKLFF,TRBV7-9,TRBJ1-4,once,TRBD1
TGTGCCAGCAGCTTGGAGGAGGGGGGGAACACCGGGGAGCTGTTTTTT,CASSLEEGGNTGELFF,TRBV5-6,TRBJ2-2,.,.
TGTGCCAGCAGCTTTAAATCGGGGGGCGGAGAGCAGTACTTC,CASSFKSGGGEQYF,TRBV11-2,TRBJ2-7,.,.
TGTGCCAGCTCACCAACGACATGGTCACTCACAGGGTACTCTGGAAACACCATATATTTT,CASSPTTWSLTGYSGNTIYF,TRBV18,TRBJ1-3,few,.
TGTGCCTGGAGAGGGACAGCCGATAATTCACCCCTCCACTTT,CAWRGTADNSPLHF,TRBV30,TRBJ1-6,.,TRBD1
TGTGCCAGCAGCTGGGACAGGGATGGAAACACCATATATTTT,CASSWDRDGNTIYF,TRBV7-8,TRBJ1-3,.,TRBD1
TGTGCCTGGAAAGGAGGCGGCAGTCTTAATTCACCCCTCCACTTT,CAWKGGGSLNSPLHF,TRBV30,TRBJ1-6,.,.
TGTGCCAGCAGCTCCTCCGCACGGTACAATGAGCAGTTCTTC,CASSSSARYNEQFF,TRBV3-1/TRBV3-2,TRBJ2-1,.,.
TGTGCCTGGAGTGTGTCCAGTCTCTACGAGCAGTACTTC,CAWSVSSLYEQYF,TRBV30,TRBJ2-7,few,.
TGTGCCAGCAGCCAAGATCGACTAGCGGGAAGGTACGAGCAGTACTTC,CASSQDRLAGRYEQYF,TRBV3-1/TRBV3-2,TRBJ2-7,.,TRBD2
TGTGCCAGCGGCGCCGGGACAGACCTTAGCTGGGTCAAAAACATTCAGTACTTC,CASGAGTDLSWVKNIQYF,TRBV5-8,TRBJ2-4,.,TRBD1
TGCGCCAGCAGCTTGGACGGGGGTCCGGGAAACTACGAGCAGTACTTC,CASSLDGGPGNYEQYF,TRBV5-1,TRBJ2-7,.,.
TGTGCCAGCAGCACCCACAGGGCCACCTACGAGCAGTACTTC,CASSTHRATYEQYF,TRBV7-9,TRBJ2-7,.,.
TGTGCCAGCACCCTGGACAGCTACTCGAACACTGAAGCTTTCTTT,CASTLDSYSNTEAFF,TRBV6-5,TRBJ1-1,.,.